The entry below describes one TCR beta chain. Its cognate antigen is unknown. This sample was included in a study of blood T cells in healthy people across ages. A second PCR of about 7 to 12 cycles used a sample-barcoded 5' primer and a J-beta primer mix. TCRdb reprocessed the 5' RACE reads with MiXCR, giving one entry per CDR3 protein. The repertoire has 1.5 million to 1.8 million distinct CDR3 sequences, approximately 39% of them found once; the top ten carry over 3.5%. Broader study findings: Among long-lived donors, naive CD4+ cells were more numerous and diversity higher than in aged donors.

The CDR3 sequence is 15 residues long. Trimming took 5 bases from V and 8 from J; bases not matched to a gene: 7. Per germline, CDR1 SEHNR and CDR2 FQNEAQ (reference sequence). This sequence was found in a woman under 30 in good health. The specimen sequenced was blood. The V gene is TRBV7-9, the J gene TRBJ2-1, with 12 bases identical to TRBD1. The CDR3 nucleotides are TGTGCCAGCAGCCTCGCCGGGACAGGGGGCCATGAGCAGTTCTTC. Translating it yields CASSLAGTGGHEQFF.